Only a few counts were recorded for the clone carrying this TCR beta chain. Its specificity is unknown. As originally analysed: The distant-metastasis classifier for papillary thyroid cancer was built from CDR3 differences across clinicopathological groups. MiXCR re-clonotyped the PCR reads for TCRdb. The V and J calls shown here were made by TCRdb, not taken from the authors' results. The top ten clones hold roughly 12% of a sample with 32,000 or so clones, 15% to 20% of them seen once. This sample stems from a study of metastatic and nonmetastatic thyroid tumors. Overall study: For malignant and benign thyroid patients, tumor or nodule tissue and blood were the sources whose repertoires were compared.

No patient received treatment before thyroid surgery. Study-level findings and limits: Reports indicated that malignant thyroid tumors showed significantly higher TCR beta diversity than benign nodules did, in blood and tumor.

The receptor's source is a male donor with papillary thyroid cancer or a benign thyroid nodule (not recorded which). Some clones in this sample may be carry-over from other donors' samples. Material for sequencing was blood.

In DNA, the CDR3 is TGTGCCAGCAGTTATATACAGGGGGGTAGGGATGAGCAGTTCTTC. It yields the protein CASSYIQGGRDEQFF. The rearrangement uses TRBV2 and TRBJ2-1; 8 nucleotides align to TRBD1. Germline V lookup: CDR1 SNHLY, CDR2 FYNNEI. Trimming at V came to 5 bases and at J to 8 bases, leaving 11 bases not matched to a gene. The CDR3 is made up of 15 amino acids. Full variable domain (outside the CDR3, taken from reference TRBV2 and TRBJ2-1): EPEVTQTPSHQVTQMGQEVILRCVPISNHLYFYWYRQILGQKVEFLVSFYNNEISEKSEIFDDQFSVERPDGSNFTLKIRSTKLEDSAMYFCASSYIQGGRDEQFFGPGTRLTVL.